The clone carrying this T cell receptor (beta chain) was counted only a few times. The antigen is unknown. Sequencing targeted expressed TCRB transcripts, as all isolated RNA had been reverse transcribed. Repertoires were generated with immunoSEQ multiplex PCR, while TCRdb's copy carries only in-frame clones and drops some. The sample carries roughly 500,000 clones, around 30% recorded once. This record comes from a study of beta chain features in type 1 diabetes. Study-level background: Cell yields, age and gender were similar between patients and healthy donors. All samples together contributed 100 million to 120 million sorted cells for examination.

General study results and limits: Within patients, naive, central memory and Treg TCRB repertoires seemed more similar than within healthy donors. More deletions and fewer insertions at VDJ junctions were seen in type 1 diabetes patients.

Source material: naive CD4+ T cells from blood. This sequence originates from a man between 18 and 35 years old in good health.

CDR3 sequence: CASSLVYNEQFF. The CDR3 DNA reads TGTGCCAGCTCGTTGGTTTACAATGAGCAGTTCTTC. V gene TRBV18 combines with J gene TRBJ2-1; D remains unclear. Germline V gene sequence: CDR1 KGHSH, CDR2 LQKENI. V lost 6 bases and J 4 bases, leaving 7 bases between the germline ends. CDR3 length equals 12 residues.